The rows below give T cell receptor beta chains drawn from one sample of a study of T cells in Graves' hyperthyroidism and ophthalmopathy. MiXCR, run by TCRdb on the multiplex PCR reads, gives a single entry per CDR3 protein. The sample lists around 340,000 distinct CDR3 sequences; about 18% were seen once. Sequencing input: blood. The receptor source for this set is a woman between 25 and 40 years old with Graves' hyperthyroidism that later progressed to Graves' ophthalmopathy. CDR3s include the opening cysteine and the closing phenylalanine or tryptophan. A D gene is named only where the DNA matches it firmly. The size field is filled for only some rows; it gives once, few, many or a size class.

clone size,D gene,J gene,V gene,CDR3 protein,CDR3 DNA
few,-,TRBJ1-1,TRBV19,CASVEGGTEAFF,TGTGCCAGTGTGGAGGGTGGGACTGAAGCTTTCTTT
-,TRBD1,TRBJ1-1,TRBV5-1,CASSLAGDRVEAFF,TGCGCCAGCAGCTTGGCGGGGGACAGGGTAGAAGCTTTCTTT
-,TRBD2,TRBJ2-2,TRBV5-1,CASSLRTSGSTGELFF,TGCGCCAGCAGCTTAAGGACTAGCGGGAGTACCGGGGAGCTGTTTTTT
-,-,TRBJ2-2,TRBV11-2,CASSLEPTGELLF,TGTGCCAGCAGCTTAGAGCCCACCGGGGAGCTGCTTTTT
few,-,TRBJ2-2,TRBV7-9,CASSPAPGELFF,TGTGCCAGCAGTCCCGCTCCCGGGGAGCTGTTTTTT
many,TRBD2,TRBJ2-5,TRBV2,CASSESGDVGGLAGEETQYF,TGTGCCAGCAGTGAAAGCGGAGACGTGGGGGGACTAGCGGGAGAAGAGACCCAGTACTTC
many,-,TRBJ2-1,TRBV12-3/TRBV12-4,CASSFRGHLNEQFF,TGTGCCAGCAGTTTTAGGGGACACCTCAATGAGCAGTTCTTC
many,-,TRBJ1-1,TRBV15,CATSRGVGLNTEAFF,TGTGCCACCAGCAGAGGGGTAGGGCTGAACACTGAAGCTTTCTTT
few,TRBD1,TRBJ1-6,TRBV5-6,CASSLWDRVYNSPLHF,TGTGCCAGCAGCTTGTGGGACAGGGTTTATAATTCACCCCTCCACTTT
-,TRBD2,TRBJ2-1,TRBV3-1,CASSQDDLGLAGRDEQFF,TGTGCCAGCAGCCAAGACGATTTGGGACTAGCGGGGAGGGATGAGCAGTTCTTC
few,-,TRBJ1-3,TRBV28,CASRFSNSGNTIYF,TGTGCCAGCAGATTCAGCAACTCTGGAAACACCATATATTTT
once,-,TRBJ2-1,TRBV7-9,CASSLAGVSGRGYNEQFF,TGTGCCAGCAGCTTAGCTGGGGTGAGCGGAAGGGGCTACAATGAGCAGTTCTTC
few,-,TRBJ2-1,TRBV6-1,CASSNLAGAYNEQFF,TGTGCCAGCAGTAACCTCGCAGGGGCCTACAATGAGCAGTTCTTC
many,-,TRBJ1-1,TRBV20-1,CSAPFSAEAFF,TGCAGTGCCCCTTTTAGTGCTGAAGCTTTCTTT
many,-,TRBJ1-2,TRBV7-8,CASSRSTSVSYGYTF,TGTGCCAGCAGCAGGTCGACATCTGTTTCCTATGGCTACACCTTC
many,-,TRBJ2-7,TRBV12-3/TRBV12-4,CASSFNVEQYF,TGTGCCAGCAGTTTTAACGTCGAGCAGTACTTC
many,TRBD2,TRBJ2-1,TRBV5-1,CASSLAGLAESYNEQFF,TGCGCCAGCAGCTTGGCGGGACTAGCGGAGTCCTACAATGAGCAGTTCTTC
many,-,TRBJ2-7,TRBV19,CASSTESDSYEQYF,TGTGCCAGTAGTACGGAGTCGGACAGCTACGAGCAGTACTTC
few,-,TRBJ2-7,TRBV7-9,CASSLGTPKYYKQYF,TGTGCCAGCAGCTTAGGGACTCCGAAGTACTACAAGCAGTACTTC
few,-,TRBJ1-6,TRBV20-1,CSGIGPDSPLHF,TGCAGTGGAATAGGGCCCGATTCACCCCTCCACTTT
-,TRBD1,TRBJ1-1,TRBV28,CASSFGRGGNTEAFF,TGTGCCAGCAGTTTCGGTAGAGGGGGCAACACTGAAGCTTTCTTT
-,-,TRBJ1-1,TRBV19,CASSVTDRSSGPHEAFF,TGTGCCAGTAGTGTAACCGACAGGTCTTCGGGCCCACACGAAGCTTTCTTT
many,-,TRBJ1-6,TRBV2,CASSGGAIINSPLHF,TGTGCCAGCAGTGGGGGAGCAATTATAAATTCACCCCTCCACTTT
-,TRBD1,TRBJ1-5,TRBV28,CASRRTGSGQPQHF,TGTGCCAGCAGGAGGACAGGTTCCGGTCAGCCCCAGCATTTT
-,-,TRBJ1-1,TRBV5-1,CASSLGQQRTPLNTEAFF,TGCGCCAGCAGCTTGGGACAGCAGAGGACCCCCTTGAACACTGAAGCTTTCTTT
-,-,TRBJ2-1,TRBV7-9,CASSQRSRDNEQFF,TGTGCCAGCAGCCAGCGGTCCAGGGACAATGAGCAGTTCTTC
many,-,TRBJ2-1,TRBV7-8,CASSYGSGNEQFF,TGTGCCAGCAGCTACGGTTCGGGCAATGAGCAGTTCTTC
many,TRBD2,TRBJ2-1,TRBV3-1,CASSQDPGTSKYNEQFF,TGTGCCAGCAGCCAAGATCCTGGGACTAGCAAGTACAATGAGCAGTTCTTC
-,TRBD2,TRBJ2-1,TRBV24-1,CATSDAGLASETYNEQFF,TGTGCCACCAGTGATGCGGGACTAGCGTCCGAGACCTACAATGAGCAGTTCTTC
few,TRBD1,TRBJ1-2,TRBV20-1,CSARGPPGQGLNYGYTF,TGCAGTGCTAGAGGACCCCCCGGACAGGGGTTGAACTATGGCTACACCTTC
many,-,TRBJ2-7,TRBV18,CASSPPMAYEQYF,TGTGCCAGCTCACCACCGATGGCCTACGAGCAGTACTTC
few,TRBD2,TRBJ2-5,TRBV4-1,CASSQDGGEQETQYF,TGCGCCAGCAGCCAAGACGGGGGGGAGCAAGAGACCCAGTACTTC
many,TRBD1,TRBJ1-5,TRBV28,CASSLGTGGWINQPQHF,TGTGCCAGCAGTCTGGGGACAGGGGGCTGGATCAATCAGCCCCAGCATTTT
-,-,TRBJ2-7,TRBV2,CASLTSFAQYF,TGTGCCAGCCTTACCAGCTTTGCACAGTACTTC
-,-,TRBJ1-5,TRBV4-1,CASSQEGTPGRPQHF,TGCGCCAGCAGCCAAGAAGGTACACCCGGGCGGCCCCAGCATTTT
-,-,TRBJ2-7,TRBV27,CASSLQGPGEQYF,TGTGCCAGCAGTTTACAGGGGCCCGGCGAGCAGTACTTC
-,TRBD2,TRBJ2-1,TRBV5-1,CASSTTSGYNGQFF,TGCGCCAGCAGCACTACTAGCGGCTACAATGGGCAGTTCTTC
-,-,TRBJ1-1,TRBV28,CASSQFVRGASGAFF,TGTGCCAGCAGCCAGTTCGTCAGGGGAGCGTCGGGAGCTTTCTTT
-,-,TRBJ2-7,TRBV18,CASSIRQTDSYEQYF,TGTGCCAGCTCAATACGACAGACAGACTCCTACGAGCAGTACTTC
few,-,TRBJ2-7,TRBV20-1,CSARVTVVGYEQYF,TGCAGTGCTAGAGTGACGGTAGTTGGGTACGAGCAGTACTTC
many,TRBD2,TRBJ2-1,TRBV20-1,CSPSPGTSLNEQFF,TGCAGCCCGTCTCCCGGGACTAGTCTCAATGAGCAGTTCTTC
many,-,TRBJ1-1,TRBV9,CASSHRDTEAFF,TGTGCCAGCAGCCACCGGGACACTGAAGCTTTCTTT
few,-,TRBJ2-6,TRBV6-4,CASKRDNSGANVLTF,TGTGCCAGCAAACGAGATAACTCTGGGGCCAACGTCCTGACTTTC
many,-,TRBJ1-5,TRBV6-2/TRBV6-3,CASSLLPRVVYQPQHF,TGTGCCAGCAGTCTCCTACCTAGGGTGGTGTATCAGCCCCAGCATTTT
many,-,TRBJ2-2,TRBV6-5,CASSYANTGELFF,TGTGCCAGCAGCTACGCGAACACCGGGGAGCTGTTTTTT
many,-,TRBJ2-1,TRBV12-3/TRBV12-4,CASSPVGGSYNEQFF,TGTGCCAGCAGTCCGGTGGGGGGCTCCTACAATGAGCAGTTCTTC
few,-,TRBJ2-2,TRBV15,CATSRVTANTGELFF,TGTGCCACCAGCAGAGTCACAGCGAACACCGGGGAGCTGTTTTTT
many,-,TRBJ2-7,TRBV6-5,CASSYSTAEAYEQYF,TGTGCCAGCAGTTACTCGACGGCCGAAGCCTACGAGCAGTACTTC
many,-,TRBJ1-6,TRBV2,CASRDGHSPLHF,TGTGCCAGCCGGGACGGACATTCACCCCTCCACTTT
few,-,TRBJ1-2,TRBV29-1,CSAVLANYGYTF,TGCAGCGCGGTACTAGCTAACTATGGCTACACCTTC
-,TRBD2,TRBJ2-7,TRBV27,CASSAGTSASEQYF,TGTGCCAGCAGTGCCGGGACTAGCGCCTCCGAGCAGTACTTC